The 31 T cell receptor beta chains reported below all come from one sample, sequenced in a study of blood T cell repertoires in COVID-19. Profiled with immunoSEQ multiplex PCR; TCRdb holds only in-frame clones, not every one. The repertoire consists of approximately 97,000 clones, with more than 85% occurring once and the leading ten covering about 3%. Sequences were obtained from peripheral blood. These receptors were collected from a man aged 45-60 years with active or convalescent COVID-19.

The chain employs TRBV29-1 and TRBJ1-3; D not resolved. In germline, CDR1 is SQVTM, CDR2 ANQGSEA. This CDR3 region has 13 residues. Trimming removed 5 bases from V and 4 bases from J, with 12 bases in between. CDR3 nucleotides: TGCAGCGTTCCCTTCCGGGTAGGAAACACCATATATTTT. This translates into CSVPFRVGNTIYF.

The chain uses TRBV30 and TRBJ1-4, with a possible D match to TRBD1 (5 bases). The V end lost 5 bases, the J end lost 8 bases, and 18 bases lay between the germline ends. Germline CDR1 reads GTSNPN; CDR2 reads SVGIG (reference sequence). The CDR3 contains 14 residues. CDR3 amino acids: CAWAVGGFGEKLFF. The CDR3 bases are TGTGCCTGGGCTGTGGGGGGGTTCGGAGAAAAACTGTTTTTT.

The genes are TRBV3-1 (or the pseudogene TRBV3-2) and TRBJ2-2; TRBD2 matches at 11 bases. From germline, CDR1 is LGHDT and CDR2 YNNKEL (reference sequence). The junction had 2 bases not matched to a gene; V was cut back by 5 bases and J by 0 bases. CDR3 length equals 16 residues. The CDR3 protein is CASSKGLAANTGELFF. CDR3 in DNA: TGTGCCAGCAGCAAGGGACTAGCGGCGAACACCGGGGAGCTGTTTTTT.

The chain combines TRBV15 with TRBJ2-2; 13 bases agree with TRBD2. The germline V gene encodes CDR1 LNHNV and CDR2 YYDKDF (reference sequence). V shed 1 base and J 0 bases; nucleotides not matched to a gene: 5. The length of the CDR3 is 19 residues. This chain's CDR3 is CATSRARTSGGTNTGELFF. CDR3 DNA sequence: TGTGCCACCAGCAGAGCCCGGACTAGCGGGGGAACGAACACCGGGGAGCTGTTTTTT. Complete variable domain (other parts from reference TRBV15 and TRBJ2-2): DAMVIQNPRYQVTQFGKPVTLSCSQTLNHNVMYWYQQKSSQAPKLLFHYYDKDFNNEADTPDNFQSRRPNTSFCFLDIRSPGLGDTAMYLCATSRARTSGGTNTGELFFGEGSRLTVL.

The chain links TRBV5-5 to TRBJ2-3; a possible D gene is TRBD2 (7 bases). The CDR3 extends over 16 amino acids. V gave up 1 base and J gave up 0 bases, with 12 bases separating them. Germline V gene sequence: CDR1 SGHKS, CDR2 YYEKEE (reference sequence). The CDR3 is CASSLIAGASTDTQYF. The CDR3 DNA reads TGTGCCAGCAGCTTGATTGCGGGGGCTAGCACAGATACGCAGTATTTT.

This rearrangement joins TRBV5-1 to TRBJ1-4; D perhaps matches TRBD1 (6 bases). The CDR3 covers 15 residues. The germline V gene has CDR1 SGHRS and CDR2 YFSETQ. V was trimmed by 0 bases and J by 7 bases, leaving 13 bases between them. CDR3 protein: CASSLALGAGEKLFF. DNA for the CDR3: TGCGCCAGCAGCTTGGCCCTGGGGGCAGGTGAAAAACTGTTTTTT. The full variable domain, with the rest looked up from reference TRBV5-1 and TRBJ1-4, is KAGVTQTPRYLIKTRGQQVTLSCSPISGHRSVSWYQQTPGQGLQFLFEYFSETQRNKGNFPGRFSGRQFSNSRSEMNVSTLELGDSALYLCASSLALGAGEKLFFGSGTQLSVL.

This clone was observed a handful of times. DNA of the CDR3: TGCGCCAGCAGTGAGTCCCAGGAATATGGCTACACCTTC. It encodes CASSESQEYGYTF. The chain has TRBV10-1 and TRBJ1-2; D remains ambiguous. Trimming removed 0 bases from V and 5 bases from J, with 7 bases in between. Germline V CDR1 and CDR2: WNHNN, SYGVQD (reference sequence). CDR3 length: 13 residues.

This chain connects TRBV29-1 to TRBJ2-1; 14 bases line up with TRBD2. This CDR3 has 17 amino acids. The ends lost 7 bases at V and 0 bases at J; junction bases unmatched: 8. In germline, CDR1 is SQVTM, CDR2 ANQGSEA. CDR3 sequence: CSAQGLAGVSSYNEQFF. The CDR3 DNA reads TGCAGCGCCCAGGGACTAGCGGGGGTCTCCTCCTACAATGAGCAGTTCTTC.

The V call is TRBV5-8, the J call TRBJ2-7; 8 bases match TRBD1. Germline CDR1 and CDR2: SGHTS and YDEGEE. This CDR3 contains 14 residues. J gave up 4 bases and V 4 bases, and 7 bases lay outside the gene matches. The CDR3 DNA reads TGTGCCAGCAGCCTGATGACAGGGGAGTACGAGCAGTACTTC. It encodes CASSLMTGEYEQYF.

The rearrangement uses TRBV6-1 and TRBJ1-5, with TRBD1 matching over 7 bases. After removal of 2 bases from V and 5 bases from J, the junction contained 9 bases not matched to a gene. CDR3 length: 16 amino acids. The germline gives CDR1 MNHNS, CDR2 SASEGT. CDR3 sequence reads: CASSEQGTERYQPQHF. Here the CDR3 DNA reads TGTGCCAGCAGTGAACAAGGGACAGAGCGATATCAGCCCCAGCATTTT.

The chain is built from TRBV5-1 and TRBJ2-1, with D possibly matching TRBD2 (7 bases). CDR1 SGHRS and CDR2 YFSETQ come from the germline V gene. CDR3 length: 17 residues. Trimming cost V 0 bases and J 1 base, with 14 bases left between them. The DNA for the CDR3 is TGCGCCAGCAGCTTGGTAGGGGGGGCGGTGTCCTACAATGAGCAGTTCTTC. This sequence encodes CASSLVGGAVSYNEQFF.

J is TRBJ1-2 and V is TRBV10-3, with 9 positions matching TRBD1. Germline CDR1 ENHRY, CDR2 SYGVKD. J gave up 11 bases and V 6 bases, and 10 bases lay outside the gene matches. The CDR3 runs 13 residues. CDR3 DNA: TGTGCCATCAGCGGGACAGGGATTGAGGGGTACACCTTC. Protein sequence: CAISGTGIEGYTF.

The V gene is TRBV7-2, the J gene TRBJ2-1; 8 bases map to TRBD1. The CDR3 loop spans 16 amino acids. Looked up from germline, CDR1 is SGHTA and CDR2 is FQGNSA. J was trimmed by 2 bases and V by 5 bases; bases with no gene match: 8. In DNA form, the CDR3 reads TGTGCCAGCAGCCGCACCGGGACAGGAGCCTACAATGAGCAGTTCTTC. Translated, it gives CASSRTGTGAYNEQFF.

The J gene is TRBJ2-1, the V gene TRBV13, with 8 nucleotides matching TRBD2. This CDR3 has 19 residues. V was clipped by 4 bases and J by 0 bases; unmatched bases: 14. Germline lookup yields CDR1 PRHDT and CDR2 FYEKMQ (reference sequence). The CDR3 loop reads CASSSVRGAFRSSYNEQFF. Written as DNA, the CDR3 is TGTGCCAGCAGCTCCGTGCGGGGGGCCTTCCGAAGCTCCTACAATGAGCAGTTCTTC.

The V call is TRBV6-5, the J call TRBJ1-6; tentative D call: TRBD1 (6 bases). The CDR3 totals 15 residues. Trimming left V 8 bases short and J 9 bases short, with 20 bases between. Germline V CDR1 and CDR2: MNHEY, SVGAGI. The CDR3 region has the DNA TGTGCCAGCCCTGGGGGGGGGCCTGTTGGTTCACCCCTCCACTTT. Residues: CASPGGGPVGSPLHF.

In its sample, this clone was seen once. The chain joins TRBV2 to TRBJ1-1, with D perhaps matching TRBD1 (5 bases). The CDR3 is 17 amino acids. The germline gives CDR1 SNHLY, CDR2 FYNNEI. Trimming removed 6 bases at V and 0 bases at J, with 20 bases between. The CDR3 DNA reads TGTGCCAGCAGGGGTGGGGACTTCTCCCCGATGAACACTGAAGCTTTCTTT. Its protein product is CASRGGDFSPMNTEAFF.

The J gene is TRBJ1-5, the V gene TRBV10-3, with 9 bases lining up with TRBD1. The germline gives CDR1 ENHRY, CDR2 SYGVKD. The trim removed 5 bases at V and 4 bases at J, leaving 3 bases unmatched. The CDR3 consists of 14 residues. CDR3 in DNA: TGTGCCATCAGTACAGGGGGCCCTAATCAGCCCCAGCATTTT. It is translated as CAISTGGPNQPQHF.

The chain has TRBV6-5 and TRBJ1-6; 7 bases line up with TRBD1. CDR1 and CDR2 from the germline V gene are MNHEY and SVGAGI. This CDR3 contains 15 residues. The trim removed 6 bases at V and 5 bases at J, leaving 7 bases unmatched. Here the CDR3 DNA reads TGTGCCAGCAGAGTCCCCGGGACAGATAATTCACCCCTCCACTTT. This encodes CASRVPGTDNSPLHF.

V gene TRBV5-6 combines with J gene TRBJ2-3; the match to TRBD2 covers 11 bases. V trimming: 7 bases; J trimming: 3 bases; junction bases outside the gene matches: 7. The CDR3 runs to 15 residues. Germline V gene data show CDR1 as SGHDT and CDR2 as YYEEEE. As DNA, the CDR3 is TGTGCCAGCGGCGAACTAGCGGGGGCAACAGATACGCAGTATTTT. This gives the protein CASGELAGATDTQYF.

The chain combines TRBV27 with TRBJ2-5; possibly TRBD2 for D (6 bases). This CDR3 has 16 residues. V was cut by 3 bases and J by 4 bases, with 18 bases left in between. The germline CDR1 and CDR2 sequences are MNHEY and SMNVEV (reference sequence). The DNA for the CDR3 is TGTGCCAGCAGTTTTCGGGGGTCCGTGTCAGGAGAGACCCAGTACTTC. Amino acids: CASSFRGSVSGETQYF.

This chain connects TRBV6-5 to TRBJ1-5; 7 bases agree with TRBD1. Trimming took 5 bases from V and 4 from J; bases not matched to a gene: 5. This CDR3 has 14 amino acids. Germline V gene lookup returns CDR1 MNHEY and CDR2 SVGAGI. Written as DNA, the CDR3 is TGTGCCAGCAGTAATACAGGGGTAAATCAGCCCCAGCATTTT. It specifies CASSNTGVNQPQHF.

The chain is built from TRBV6-5 and TRBJ2-5; the match to TRBD2 covers 11 bases. Germline trimming cut 4 bases from V and 5 bases from J; bases unmatched to any gene: 6. Germline values: CDR1 MNHEY, CDR2 SVGAGI. The length of the CDR3 is 15 residues. CDR3 in amino acids: CASSWGSGGEETQYF. The DNA for the CDR3 is TGTGCCAGCAGTTGGGGTAGCGGGGGGGAGGAGACCCAGTACTTC.

The chain joins TRBV4-1 to TRBJ2-3; 8 bases line up with TRBD1. V trimming: 0 bases; J trimming: 0 bases; junction bases outside the gene matches: 20. From germline, CDR1 is MGHRA and CDR2 YSYEKL. This CDR3 contains 22 residues. CDR3 sequence: CASSQEPPRQGWSGESTDTQYF. In DNA, the CDR3 is TGCGCCAGCAGCCAAGAACCCCCGAGACAGGGGTGGTCGGGTGAAAGCACAGATACGCAGTATTTT.

This chain links TRBV3-1 (or the pseudogene TRBV3-2) with TRBJ1-4; D uncertain. Germline V gene sequence: CDR1 LGHDT, CDR2 YNNKEL (reference sequence). The length of the CDR3 is 15 residues. V lost 1 base to trimming and J lost 2 bases, with 8 bases between them. CDR3 sequence: CASSQVLRTNEKLFF. CDR3 in DNA: TGTGCCAGCAGCCAAGTGCTCCGGACTAATGAAAAACTGTTTTTT.

V usage is TRBV5-8 and J usage is TRBJ1-5, with D maybe TRBD1 (6 bases). This CDR3 has 14 residues. Germline V gene sequence: CDR1 SGHTS, CDR2 YDEGEE. V dropped 4 bases and J dropped 0 bases, with 8 bases sitting between them. In nucleotides, the CDR3 is TGTGCCAGCAGCGACAGGAATAGCAATCAGCCCCAGCATTTT. Translation: CASSDRNSNQPQHF.

Of note for this clone: Other DNA sequences of this sample code for an identical CDR3. The V call is TRBV12-5, the J call TRBJ1-3, with 9 positions matching TRBD1. The V and J ends lost 6 bases and 4 bases, in that order; junction bases with no gene match: 4. This CDR3 contains 14 residues. The germline V gene has CDR1 LGHNT and CDR2 FRNRAP. The DNA of the CDR3 is TGTGCTAGTGGCCCCGGACAGGGGGGAAACACCATATATTTT. Encoded protein: CASGPGQGGNTIYF.

This clone showed up just once. This chain links TRBV6-5 with TRBJ1-6, with D possibly being TRBD1 (6 bases). CDR1 and CDR2 (germline): MNHEY, SVGAGI. V gave up 4 bases and J gave up 3 bases, with 10 bases separating them. The CDR3 extends over 15 amino acids. CDR3 sequence (DNA): TGTGCCAGCAGTTCCGGACAGATCTATAATTCACCCCTCCACTTT. This encodes CASSSGQIYNSPLHF.

J is TRBJ2-2 and V is TRBV28; the D gene is possibly TRBD1 (6 bases). CDR1 and CDR2 (germline): MDHEN, SYDVKM. The V end lost 4 bases, the J end lost 1 base, and 7 bases lay between the germline ends. The CDR3 spans 14 residues. In DNA form, the CDR3 reads TGTGCCAGCAGTTCGGACAGGAACACCGGGGAGCTGTTTTTT. Amino acid sequence: CASSSDRNTGELFF.

Of note for this clone: The sample carries other DNA sequences with the same CDR3. The V gene is TRBV18, the J gene TRBJ1-1, with TRBD1 matching 8 bases. Trimming removed 3 bases from V and 2 bases from J; junction bases left unmatched: 2. The germline V gene has CDR1 KGHSH and CDR2 LQKENI. The CDR3 has 14 residues. CDR3 bases: TGTGCCAGCTCACCCGGACAGGGCAACACTGAAGCTTTCTTT. Protein sequence: CASSPGQGNTEAFF.

This chain links TRBV9 with TRBJ1-1; D unclear. The CDR3 runs 15 residues. The ends were cut back, 0 bases at V and 3 bases at J, with 12 bases in the middle. Germline lookup yields CDR1 SGDLS and CDR2 YYNGEE. CDR3 sequence (DNA): TGTGCCAGCAGCGTAGAGTCTCAACATGACACTGAAGCTTTCTTT. This codes for CASSVESQHDTEAFF.

The V and J genes are TRBV6-5 and TRBJ1-5, with 10 bases identical to TRBD1. The CDR3 is made up of 14 amino acids. V lost 6 bases, J lost 4 bases, and 3 bases stayed unmatched. CDR1 is MNHEY, CDR2 SVGAGI, per germline. CDR3 sequence: CASRTGGLNQPQHF. Here the CDR3 DNA reads TGTGCCAGCAGGACAGGGGGCCTTAATCAGCCCCAGCATTTT.